The next 18 T cell receptor beta chains were all read from a single sample in a study of blood T cell repertoires in COVID-19. Sequencing used immunoSEQ multiplex PCR; TCRdb keeps in-frame clones, though not all of them. The sample lists more than 65,000 clones, approximately 82% occurring once. The sequenced sample consisted of peripheral blood. These receptors all come from a human donor in a cohort sampled during active COVID-19.

The table lists this clone with many counts. Additional DNA sequences in this sample encode the identical CDR3. V usage is TRBV5-5 and J usage is TRBJ1-1; D is undetermined. The CDR3 spans 13 residues. Trimming shortened V by 0 bases and J by 4 bases, and 7 bases separated the two germline ends. Germline CDR1 and CDR2: SGHKS and YYEKEE (reference sequence). The CDR3 DNA sequence: TGTGCCAGCAGCTTGGGGCGAGGCACTGAAGCTTTCTTT. This sequence encodes CASSLGRGTEAFF.

The rearrangement joins TRBV19 to TRBJ1-1; D unclear. The germline CDR1 and CDR2 sequences are LNHDA and SQIVND (reference sequence). The CDR3 extends over 11 amino acids. V lost 5 bases to trimming and J lost 7 bases, with 8 bases between them. CDR3 DNA sequence: TGTGCCAGTAGTCAGGCAGATGAAGCTTTCTTT. Translating gives CASSQADEAFF.

The CDR3 DNA sequence: TGTGCCAGCAGTACAGACAGATCCTATGGCTACACCTTC. Amino acid sequence: CASSTDRSYGYTF. The V call is TRBV2, the J call TRBJ1-2, with TRBD1 as a possible D gene (5 bases). Trimming left V 5 bases short and J 4 bases short, with 11 bases between. Germline lookup yields CDR1 SNHLY and CDR2 FYNNEI. CDR3 length: 13 residues.

This clone was seen a single time. The chain has TRBV10-3 and TRBJ1-2; D remains ambiguous. V was clipped by 10 bases and J by 1 base, with 10 bases between them. The CDR3 is 12 amino acids. In germline, CDR1 is ENHRY, CDR2 SYGVKD. The CDR3 sequence: CATRQDNYGYTF. The CDR3 region has the DNA TGTGCCACAAGACAAGATAACTATGGCTACACCTTC.

The chain joins TRBV5-4 to TRBJ2-5; 11 nucleotides align to TRBD2. V shed 4 bases and J 5 bases; nucleotides not matched to a gene: 13. Germline V CDR1 and CDR2: SGHNT, YYREEE (reference sequence). The CDR3 length is 17 residues. The CDR3 is CASSPMTLAGGPETQYF. The CDR3 nucleotides are TGTGCCAGCAGCCCGATGACTTTAGCGGGGGGGCCGGAGACCCAGTACTTC.

The rearrangement uses TRBV18 and TRBJ1-2; a possible D gene is TRBD1 (5 bases). Germline V gene data show CDR1 as KGHSH and CDR2 as LQKENI. The CDR3 covers 15 residues. V lost 2 bases, J lost 4 bases, and 14 bases lay in between. The CDR3 DNA reads TGTGCCAGCTCACCATCCGGGCAGGGCGGCTATGGCTACACCTTC. It codes for CASSPSGQGGYGYTF.

The chain employs TRBV7-9 and TRBJ1-1; D is perhaps TRBD1 (6 bases). This CDR3 region has 16 residues. Trimming cost V 5 bases and J 5 bases, with 21 bases left between them. The germline CDR1 and CDR2 sequences are SEHNR and FQNEAQ (reference sequence). DNA of the CDR3: TGTGCCAGCAGCCCCAAAGGACCAGGGGTCTTGACTGAAGCTTTCTTT. Protein sequence: CASSPKGPGVLTEAFF.

The chain is built from TRBV5-6 and TRBJ2-7, with a tentative D call TRBD1 (6 bases). Trimming took off 4 bases at V and 3 bases at J, with 17 bases between the two ends. The CDR3 has 15 amino acids. Germline CDR1 SGHDT, CDR2 YYEEEE. Here the CDR3 reads CASSRTAGAIYEQYF. CDR3 nucleotide sequence: TGTGCCAGCAGCCGTACGGCAGGGGCGATCTACGAGCAGTACTTC.

This chain joins TRBV5-6 and TRBJ2-7; TRBD1 matches at 7 bases. The CDR3 is made up of 12 amino acids. The J segment lost 4 bases and the V segment lost 3 bases, leaving 1 base of the junction unmatched. Germline assignment: CDR1 SGHDT and CDR2 YYEEEE. The DNA of the CDR3 is TGTGCCAGCAGCTCGGGACAGTACGAGCAGTACTTC. Translation gives CASSSGQYEQYF. Full variable domain (missing parts from reference TRBV5-6 and TRBJ2-7): DAGVTQSPTHLIKTRGQQVTLRCSPKSGHDTVSWYQQALGQGPQFIFQYYEEEERQRGNFPDRFSGHQFPNYSSELNVNALLLGDSALYLCASSSGQYEQYFGPGTRLTVT.

V gene TRBV21-1 combines with J gene TRBJ1-5; no DNA check was done on the table's D call, TRBD1. TRBV21-1 is annotated as a pseudogene. This CDR3 has 22 amino acids. The CDR3 DNA sequence: TGTGCCAGCAGTTGCCTTGAAGGCCCGAGCGCCCTAGGACAGGGCCGAAATCAGCCCCAGCATTTT. It encodes CASSCLEGPSALGQGRNQPQHF.

This clone showed up just a few times. Other DNA sequences within the sample encode an identical CDR3. This chain connects TRBV6-4 to TRBJ2-3; D uncertain. V was shortened by 2 bases and J by 6 bases, with 6 bases between the two germline ends. The CDR3 is 12 amino acids. Germline assignment: CDR1 MRHNA and CDR2 SNTAGT. The CDR3 nucleotides are TGTGCCAGCAGTGACGCTGAGGATACGCAGTATTTT. This gives the protein CASSDAEDTQYF.

This clone has a handful of counts. DNA for the CDR3: TGTGCCAGCGACGAGGGGGAGAGAAATGAGCAGTTCTTC. It specifies CASDEGERNEQFF. The chain uses TRBV12-3 or TRBV12-4 and TRBJ2-1, with D possibly being TRBD1 (6 bases). V lost 8 bases to trimming and J lost 7 bases, with 15 bases between them. This CDR3 region has 13 residues.

The chain has TRBV7-9 and TRBJ1-3; no definite D call. CDR3 size: 15 residues. Trimming took off 8 bases at V and 0 bases at J, with 14 bases between the two ends. CDR1 and CDR2 from the germline V gene are SEHNR and FQNEAQ (reference sequence). The CDR3 protein is CASGRSPGSGNTIYF. Written as DNA, the CDR3 is TGTGCCAGCGGAAGGTCCCCAGGCTCTGGAAACACCATATATTTT.

The CDR3 nucleotides read TGTGCCAGCACAGGGGTCTATAGCAATCAGCCCCAGCATTTT. This sequence encodes CASTGVYSNQPQHF. The genes are TRBV2 and TRBJ1-5; D may be TRBD1 (6 bases). CDR1 and CDR2 (germline): SNHLY, FYNNEI. The CDR3 is 14 residues long. The V end lost 7 bases, the J end lost 0 bases, and 10 bases lay between the germline ends. The full variable domain, completed using reference TRBV2 and TRBJ1-5, is EPEVTQTPSHQVTQMGQEVILRCVPISNHLYFYWYRQILGQKVEFLVSFYNNEISEKSEIFDDQFSVERPDGSNFTLKIRSTKLEDSAMYFCASTGVYSNQPQHFGDGTRLSIL.

J is TRBJ1-1 and V is TRBV24-1; the D gene is possibly TRBD1 (6 bases). Trimming stripped 4 bases from V and 3 bases from J, with 14 bases between. The CDR3 loop spans 15 amino acids. CDR1 is KGHDR and CDR2 is SFDVKD in the germline V gene. Here the CDR3 DNA reads TGTGCCACCAGTGAGTACAGGGCCGGGGACACTGAAGCTTTCTTT. This codes for CATSEYRAGDTEAFF.

This chain uses TRBV5-5 with TRBJ1-6; D is unclear. This CDR3 region has 16 residues. In germline, CDR1 is SGHKS, CDR2 YYEKEE (reference sequence). The V gene lost 4 bases and the J gene lost 0 bases, with 11 bases spanning the gap. The CDR3 DNA sequence: TGTGCCAGCAGCCCCGACATGAGCTCCTATAATTCACCCCTCCACTTT. Translated, it gives CASSPDMSSYNSPLHF.

The J gene is TRBJ1-3, the V gene TRBV5-4, with D maybe TRBD1 (6 bases). This CDR3 is 13 amino acids long. V shed 7 bases and J shed 1 base, with 9 bases lying between them. Germline-derived CDR1 and CDR2 are SGHNT and YYREEE (reference sequence). This chain's CDR3 is CASQTGSGNTIYF. CDR3 coding DNA: TGTGCCAGCCAAACAGGGTCTGGAAACACCATATATTTT.

This clone was detected a few times. V usage is TRBV7-8 and J usage is TRBJ1-1; D is undetermined. This CDR3 region has 13 residues. Trimming pared 1 base from V and 1 base from J, leaving 4 bases between. Germline CDR1 is SGHVS and CDR2 is FQNEAQ. CDR3 in DNA: TGTGCCAGCAGCTTAGTACAGAACACTGAAGCTTTCTTT. Translation gives CASSLVQNTEAFF.